The subject of this entry is one T cell receptor (beta chain). The antigen it binds to is not known. No much larger clone exists at a distance of one base, and base qualities are not known. The data were obtained in a study of T-cell reconstitution after alpha-beta-depleted transplantation in children (dated by TCRdb to 2016 to 2017). Background for the entire study: The study quantitatively tracked T-cell immune reconstitution after TCRalphabeta/CD19-depleted allogeneic hematopoietic cell transplantation in children using TCR repertoire profiling. Here is what the overall study found, with its caveats: Hyperexpanded clone frequencies declined over subsequent months; after one year, T-cell counts and TCRbeta diversity were mostly attributed to newly produced T cells. In some patients, high TCRbeta diversity at day 60 was attributed to recipient T cells and intrathymic progenitors that had survived conditioning. The apparently early recovery of alphabetaT-cell counts about two months after transplant reportedly depended on only several hundred rapidly expanded clones that came from non-depleted graft cells.

Library creation used PCR. The data were produced on an Illumina HiSeq 2500. To normalize quantification of the TCRbeta repertoire, the TCR libraries were built with molecular barcoding that relied on unique molecular identifiers. TCRdb reran the public reads through fastp at Q25 and MiXCR, keeping productive beta chains. For every CDR3 protein sequence, its rows merge into one entry that carries the most common genes and DNA. The sample has approximately 110,000 distinct CDR3 sequences on record, 20% to 25% of them singletons. Over 9.5% of the sample is held by the ten biggest clonotypes. In the paper's terms, the treatment or condition label means: allogeneic hematopoietic cell transplantation with graft depleted of TCRalphabeta T cells and CD19 B cells. The transplant recipients were children given TCRalphabeta/CD19-depleted allogeneic hematopoietic cell grafts. From the cysteine up to the phenylalanine, the CDR3 has a length of 14 residues. Here the CDR3 DNA is all that survives: 42 bases in frame from base 1. The junction shows trimming of 2 bases on V and 1 base on J, plus 11 bases between the germline ends. CDR1 and CDR2 are drawn from the germline V gene (reference sequence): DFQATT, SNEGSKA.

The material sequenced was PBMCs, mostly from graft donor cells, taken 180 days after TCRalphabeta/CD19-depleted stem cell transplant. This TCR was recovered from a male patient aged 2 to 10 who had a stem cell transplant for chronic granulomatous disease, so the T cells may come from the graft donor. The chain is encoded by TRBV20-1 joined to TRBJ1-1; TRBD1 is a weak D gene call, 6 bases matching. The DNA is TGCAGTGCTAGATCCGGACAGCCGAACACTGAAGCTTTCTTT. This gives the protein CSARSGQPNTEAFF.